Below, one TCR beta chain is given with its context. This clonotype was detected a few times. It lacks a known antigen. Base qualities were left out, and no much larger clone turns up one base away. This entry belongs to a study of post-analysis software for immune sequencing data (dated by TCRdb to between 2014 and 2017). Notes on the research overall: Recorded disease courses included relapsing-remitting, secondary progressive and progressive-relapsing multiple sclerosis, with some patients lacking subtype annotation. A subset of samples was prepared in parallel using single-end sample barcoding, then pooled and co-amplified after Illumina adapter ligation. The multiple sclerosis patient repertoires were compared with approximately 11 previously published healthy control repertoires from donors aged 6 to 25 years.

Study-wide conclusions, independent of this receptor: Four or five TRBV segments, including TRBV5-6, TRBV5-1 and TRBV20-1, were significantly more frequent in patients than controls. The control group was slightly older than the multiple sclerosis patient group. When samples were clustered directly using the F measure, samples prepared in the same batch co-clustered strongly, which prompted a batch-effect correction. Multiple sclerosis patients had significantly lower normalized Chao1 diversity than controls, a result that suggests substantial peripheral T-cell clonal expansion.

Preparation of the library involved PCR. The reads were generated on an Illumina HiSeq 2500. To reduce PCR and sequencing biases, unique molecular identifiers were incorporated into the TCR beta cDNA libraries. Per 1 to 10 million input T cells, approximately 500,000 cDNA molecules were obtained, such that each molecule approximated one T cell. The patient libraries were prepared and sequenced using the same protocol as the earlier healthy control dataset. Within a given batch, samples were prepared together, multiplexed and sequenced on the same HiSeq lane. The authors processed their data as follows. Raw barcoded reads were processed with MIGEC, and single-read molecular identifier groups were discarded before consensus assembly and CDR3 extraction. Clonotype tables were post-analysed with VDJtools, normalizing diversity by down-sampling all datasets to the smallest sample size. Repertoire overlap clustering matched CDR3 amino acid but not nucleotide sequences to correct batch-related cross-sample contamination. TCRdb ran its own pipeline on the public reads, namely fastp trimming at Q25 and MiXCR clone calling, and kept in-frame beta chains. Each entry is one CDR3 protein sequence, shown with its most common DNA and genes. In this record, the V and J calls reflect TCRdb's handling and not the investigators' own analysis. Across this sample there are about 620,000 distinct CDR3 sequences, with roughly two fifths seen only once. The ten largest clones take up under 2% of the sample.

The CDR3 has 16 amino acids, counting the end cysteine and phenylalanine. Solely the CDR3 DNA is kept, with 48 bases framed from the first base. Per the germline V gene, SGHRS is the CDR1 and YFSETQ is the CDR2. Here V drops 0 bases and J drops 3 bases, and the junction holds 7 bases not matched to any gene. TCR beta repertoires were profiled from peripheral blood of under 15 young patients with multiple sclerosis to demonstrate the VDJtools post-analysis software. Multiple sclerosis patients were children and adolescents aged about 6 to 15 years. The chain links TRBV5-1 with TRBJ2-7, and 9 bases in between align with TRBD2. The sample comprised blood. The source is a girl aged 10-17 years with multiple sclerosis. The CDR3 sequence is CASSLGPAREGYEQYF. The nucleotides read TGCGCCAGCAGCTTGGGGCCAGCGCGGGAGGGCTACGAGCAGTACTTC.